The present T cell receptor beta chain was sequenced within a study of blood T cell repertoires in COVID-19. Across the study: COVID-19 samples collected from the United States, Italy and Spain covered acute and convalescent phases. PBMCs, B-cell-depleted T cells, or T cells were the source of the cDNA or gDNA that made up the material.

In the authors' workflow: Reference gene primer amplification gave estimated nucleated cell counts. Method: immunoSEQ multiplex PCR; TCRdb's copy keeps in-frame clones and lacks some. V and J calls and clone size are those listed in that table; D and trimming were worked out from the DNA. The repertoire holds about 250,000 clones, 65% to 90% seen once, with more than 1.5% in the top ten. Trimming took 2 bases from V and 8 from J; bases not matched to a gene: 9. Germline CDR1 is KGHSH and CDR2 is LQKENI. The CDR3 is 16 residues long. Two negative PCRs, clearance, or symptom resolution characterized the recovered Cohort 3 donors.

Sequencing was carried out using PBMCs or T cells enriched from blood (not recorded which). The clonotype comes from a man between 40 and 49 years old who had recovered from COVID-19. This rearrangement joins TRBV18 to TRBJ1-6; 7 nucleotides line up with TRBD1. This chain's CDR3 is CASSPSRGGTDSPLHF. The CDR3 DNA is TGTGCCAGCTCACCAAGTCGAGGGGGCACGGATTCACCCCTCCACTTT.